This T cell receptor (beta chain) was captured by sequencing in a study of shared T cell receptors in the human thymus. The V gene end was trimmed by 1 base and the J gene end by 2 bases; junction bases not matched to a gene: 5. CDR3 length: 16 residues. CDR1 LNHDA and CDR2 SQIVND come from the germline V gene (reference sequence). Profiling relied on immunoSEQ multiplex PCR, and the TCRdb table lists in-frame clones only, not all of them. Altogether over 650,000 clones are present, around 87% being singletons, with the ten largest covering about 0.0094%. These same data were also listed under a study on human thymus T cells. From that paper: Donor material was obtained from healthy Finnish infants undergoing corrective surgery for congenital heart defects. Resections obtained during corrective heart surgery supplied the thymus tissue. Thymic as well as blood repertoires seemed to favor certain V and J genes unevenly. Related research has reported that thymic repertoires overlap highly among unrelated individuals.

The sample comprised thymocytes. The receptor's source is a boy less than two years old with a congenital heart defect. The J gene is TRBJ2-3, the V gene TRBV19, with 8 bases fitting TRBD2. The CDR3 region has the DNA TGTGCCAGTAGTATAGGTCCAGCGGGAGACACAGATACGCAGTATTTT. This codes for CASSIGPAGDTDTQYF.